The 5 T cell receptor beta chains below were found in one sample sequenced in a study of cytomegalovirus exposure and HLA in healthy donors. Data came from immunoSEQ multiplex PCR; TCRdb stores just in-frame clones and leaves some out. The sample has under 150,000 clones, 84% seen once. The source material was PBMCs. The receptors were sampled from a woman in her twenties or thirties in good health and CMV-seronegative.

The V gene is TRBV5-1, the J gene TRBJ2-7, with 8 nucleotides matching TRBD1. V was pared by 3 bases and J by 5 bases, with 7 bases of the junction left unmatched. Germline assignment: CDR1 SGHRS and CDR2 YFSETQ. CDR3 length: 14 residues. Here the CDR3 reads CASSWRTGNNEQYF. CDR3 sequence (DNA): TGCGCCAGCAGCTGGAGGACAGGGAACAACGAGCAGTACTTC.

V and J are TRBV4-2 and TRBJ2-5, with 10 positions matching TRBD2. The germline gives CDR1 LGHNA, CDR2 YNFKEQ. Trimming cost V 3 bases and J 2 bases; bases outside gene matches: 21. The CDR3 sequence is 21 residues long. The CDR3 loop reads CASSQAGSPWLAGVGQETQYF. In nucleotides, the CDR3 is TGTGCCAGCAGCCAGGCTGGTTCCCCGTGGCTAGCGGGGGTGGGGCAAGAGACCCAGTACTTC.

The rearrangement links TRBV28 to TRBJ2-7; tentatively, D is TRBD1 (7 bases). CDR1 is MDHEN and CDR2 is SYDVKM in the germline V gene. Between the trimmed V and J ends, which lost 3 bases and 6 bases, there was a span of 15 bases. The CDR3 sequence is 14 residues long. DNA for the CDR3: TGTGCCAGCAGTTTTGGAGGGGGCGCGGGCGAGCAGTACTTC. Translating gives CASSFGGGAGEQYF.

J is TRBJ2-5 and V is TRBV5-5; D unclear. Trimming shortened V by 1 base and J by 2 bases, and 6 bases separated the two germline ends. Germline V lookup: CDR1 SGHKS, CDR2 YYEKEE (reference sequence). CDR3 length: 13 residues. Written as DNA, the CDR3 is TGTGCCAGCAGCTTGCTTACACAAGAGACCCAGTACTTC. Translating gives CASSLLTQETQYF.

CDR3: CASSSLGTVNYGYTF. CDR3 nucleotide sequence: TGCGCCAGCAGCTCACTTGGGACAGTGAACTATGGCTACACCTTC. V is TRBV5-1 and J is TRBJ1-2; the match to TRBD1 covers 7 bases. The CDR3 covers 15 residues. CDR1 is SGHRS, CDR2 YFSETQ, per germline. Trimming removed 3 bases from V and 2 bases from J; junction bases left unmatched: 7.